The 26 T cell receptor beta chains below come from one sample, sequenced in a study of monozygotic twins with inflammatory bowel disease. TCRdb reprocessed the 5' RACE reads and stores each CDR3 protein as one record, lacking DNA. The sample spans some 440,000 distinct CDR3 sequences; the ten largest clones claim 2% to 2.5%. Sequenced material: blood. These receptor sequences come from a human donor with ulcerative colitis or Crohn's disease, or a healthy co-twin of an affected twin (not recorded which).

The gene calls are TRBV28 and TRBJ2-5; no DNA is available, so the TRBD1 call from TCRdb remains unchecked. The length of the CDR3 is 12 residues. CDR1 is MDHEN and CDR2 is SYDVKM in the germline V gene. The CDR3 protein is CASRTGQETQYF.

The CDR3 sequence: CACKGQVIGEAFF. The V gene is TRBV30, the J gene TRBJ1-1; lacking DNA, the TRBD1 call made by TCRdb goes unchecked. The CDR3 has 13 amino acids. Germline-derived CDR1 and CDR2 are GTSNPN and SVGIG (reference sequence).

The chain has TRBV6-1 and TRBJ2-5; without DNA, the TCRdb call of TRBD2 cannot be checked. Germline loops: CDR1 MNHNS, CDR2 SASEGT. The CDR3 totals 14 residues. CDR3 loop: CASSPAGGWKTQYF.

The rearrangement uses TRBV7-2 and TRBJ2-7; TCRdb gives TRBD2 as the D gene, but with no DNA this cannot be confirmed. This CDR3 comprises 17 residues. Looked up from germline, CDR1 is SGHTA and CDR2 is FQGNSA. CDR3 loop: CASSLRRGTSGGYEQYF.

This chain uses TRBV6-5 with TRBJ1-1. Germline CDR1 MNHEY, CDR2 SVGAGI. The CDR3 has 16 residues. CDR3 sequence: CASSYSRGLRNTEAFF.

This rearrangement joins TRBV4-2 to TRBJ2-3; TCRdb selects TRBD1, and the lack of DNA leaves this call unchecked. CDR3 length: 15 amino acids. The germline gives CDR1 LGHNA, CDR2 YNFKEQ. The CDR3 loop reads CASSQESRGSDTQYF.

This CDR3 reads CAWSLTGAPLHF. The chain employs TRBV30 and TRBJ1-6; checking the TCRdb D call of TRBD1 is not possible without DNA. The CDR3 length is 12 residues. CDR1 and CDR2 (germline): GTSNPN, SVGIG (reference sequence).

The chain couples TRBV7-8 to TRBJ2-7; TCRdb's D gene call, TRBD2, goes unchecked for lack of DNA. This CDR3 spans 16 amino acids. Germline lookup yields CDR1 SGHVS and CDR2 FQNEAQ. CDR3 amino acids: CASSPSFSGISYEQYF.

V usage is TRBV10-3 and J usage is TRBJ1-2. The CDR3 length is 14 residues. Per germline, CDR1 ENHRY and CDR2 SYGVKD. The CDR3 sequence: CAISYVTDNYGYTF.

The rearrangement joins TRBV6-1 to TRBJ2-7; the D call from TCRdb, TRBD2, cannot be confirmed without DNA. The CDR3 has 14 amino acids. From germline, CDR1 is MNHNS and CDR2 SASEGT. The CDR3: CASSERRTSDEQYF.

The chain employs TRBV5-4 and TRBJ2-2; lacking DNA, the TRBD2 call made by TCRdb goes unchecked. Germline V gene sequence: CDR1 SGHNT, CDR2 YYREEE (reference sequence). The CDR3 runs to 19 residues. The CDR3 loop is CASSWNLARLAGATGELFF.

V is TRBV27 and J is TRBJ2-7. From germline, CDR1 is MNHEY and CDR2 SMNVEV (reference sequence). The CDR3 has 13 amino acids. The CDR3 protein is CASSRVASYEQYF.

The chain recombines TRBV5-6 with TRBJ2-1; checking the TCRdb D call of TRBD1 is not possible without DNA. The germline CDR1 and CDR2 sequences are SGHDT and YYEEEE. This CDR3 contains 14 residues. CDR3 amino acids: CASSLGPRGSEQFF.

The V call is TRBV2, the J call TRBJ2-2; the D gene TCRdb calls, TRBD2, cannot be checked with no DNA. Germline loops: CDR1 SNHLY, CDR2 FYNNEI. This CDR3 contains 18 residues. CDR3 region: CASSENPSGGVNTGELFF.

The genes are TRBV7-3 and TRBJ2-2; TCRdb's D call of TRBD1 is untestable without DNA. This CDR3 has 15 amino acids. Germline V gene data show CDR1 as SGHTA and CDR2 as FQGTGA. The chain's CDR3 is CASSQGRTNTGELFF.

This chain joins TRBV27 and TRBJ2-7. CDR3 length equals 15 residues. Germline V gene sequence: CDR1 MNHEY, CDR2 SMNVEV (reference sequence). The CDR3 loop is CASSLQPGTTYEQYF.

This chain uses TRBV27 with TRBJ1-1. The germline V gene has CDR1 MNHEY and CDR2 SMNVEV (reference sequence). There are 13 residues in the CDR3. CDR3 amino acids: CASRNRAPEEAFF.

This sequence joins TRBV5-1 and TRBJ2-5. Looked up from germline, CDR1 is SGHRS and CDR2 is YFSETQ. The CDR3 has 14 amino acids. This CDR3 is CASSLYPEQETQYF. Based on the CDR3 plus reference TRBV5-1 and TRBJ2-5, the full variable domain is KAGVTQTPRYLIKTRGQQVTLSCSPISGHRSVSWYQQTPGQGLQFLFEYFSETQRNKGNFPGRFSGRQFSNSRSEMNVSTLELGDSALYLCASSLYPEQETQYFGPGTRLLVL.

This chain connects TRBV11-2 to TRBJ2-3; the TCRdb call, TRBD2, lacks DNA for checking. The germline gives CDR1 SGHAT, CDR2 FQNNGV. This CDR3 region has 16 residues. The CDR3 here is CASSFSGGHSTDTQYF. Using reference TRBV11-2 and TRBJ2-3 for the parts outside the CDR3, the full variable domain is EAGVAQSPRYKIIEKRQSVAFWCNPISGHATLYWYQQILGQGPKLLIQFQNNGVVDDSQLPKDRFSAERLKGVDSTLKIQPAKLEDSAVYLCASSFSGGHSTDTQYFGPGTRLTVL.

The V call is TRBV4-2, the J call TRBJ2-7; TCRdb names TRBD1, which stays unverified in the absence of DNA. Germline CDR1 is LGHNA and CDR2 is YNFKEQ. This CDR3 has 15 amino acids. The chain's CDR3 is CASSQGSTGAYEQYF.

V gene TRBV2 combines with J gene TRBJ1-5; TCRdb's assignment of TRBD1 cannot be checked, as there is no DNA. The CDR3 covers 15 residues. Germline values: CDR1 SNHLY, CDR2 FYNNEI. This CDR3 reads CASSEGQGAVQPQHF.

The V call is TRBV7-6, the J call TRBJ2-5; no DNA is available, so the TRBD1 call from TCRdb remains unchecked. Germline CDR1 is SGHVS and CDR2 is FNYEAQ. The CDR3 loop spans 14 amino acids. The CDR3 reads CASSPGAPGETQYF.

The CDR3 spells CASSLGSGAANEKLFF. This chain joins TRBV5-4 and TRBJ1-4; the D call from TCRdb, TRBD1, cannot be confirmed without DNA. Germline V gene data show CDR1 as SGHNT and CDR2 as YYREEE (reference sequence). The CDR3 is made up of 16 amino acids.

The rearrangement uses TRBV2 and TRBJ2-7. This CDR3 contains 13 residues. Germline CDR1 SNHLY, CDR2 FYNNEI. CDR3 region: CASRKDRSYEQYF.

V usage is TRBV19 and J usage is TRBJ2-6; the D call from TCRdb, TRBD1, cannot be confirmed without DNA. The germline V gene encodes CDR1 LNHDA and CDR2 SQIVND (reference sequence). The CDR3 length is 17 residues. The CDR3 is CATETGARTSGANVLTF.

The rearrangement uses TRBV20-1 and TRBJ1-1; TCRdb gives TRBD1 as the D gene, but with no DNA this cannot be confirmed. In germline, CDR1 is DFQATT, CDR2 SNEGSKA (reference sequence). This CDR3 spans 14 amino acids. CDR3 region: CSAWTGAMNTEAFF.